What follows are 29 T cell receptor beta chains derived from one specimen sequenced in a study of blood T cell repertoires in COVID-19. Clones were read by immunoSEQ multiplex PCR, and TCRdb kept only the in-frame ones, dropping some. This sample has fewer than 45,000 clones, with 90% found just once. Input material: peripheral blood. The source is a man in his fifties or sixties with active or convalescent COVID-19.

This chain connects TRBV3-1 (or the pseudogene TRBV3-2) to TRBJ1-2; D possibly corresponds to TRBD1 (5 bases). V was shortened by 4 bases and J by 2 bases, with 14 bases between the two germline ends. Germline V gives CDR1 LGHDT, CDR2 YNNKEL (reference sequence). This CDR3 contains 15 residues. For the CDR3, the DNA is TGTGCCAGCAGCCTCCGCTCCGACAGAAACTATGGCTACACCTTC. Its translation: CASSLRSDRNYGYTF.

This sequence joins TRBV9 and TRBJ1-5; D gene ambiguous. V was shortened by 0 bases and J by 5 bases, with 9 bases between the two germline ends. Germline CDR1 reads SGDLS; CDR2 reads YYNGEE. The CDR3 consists of 14 residues. Here the CDR3 reads CASSVGAYDQPQHF. CDR3 coding DNA: TGTGCCAGCAGCGTAGGGGCCTACGATCAGCCCCAGCATTTT.

The V and J genes are TRBV5-1 and TRBJ1-4; 9 bases match TRBD1. The CDR3 loop spans 20 amino acids. Losses at the gene ends were 0 bases for V and 4 bases for J; bases not matched to a gene: 16. Germline V CDR1 and CDR2: SGHRS, YFSETQ. CDR3 bases: TGCGCCAGCAGCTTGGTCCCTACAGGGGGCGGACTCCGATATAATGAAAAACTGTTTTTT. Translation gives CASSLVPTGGGLRYNEKLFF.

This clone was picked up a small number of times. The chain carries TRBV29-1 and TRBJ1-2; D call uncertain. Germline CDR1 SQVTM, CDR2 ANQGSEA. This CDR3 has 12 residues. Trimming removed 3 bases at V and 5 bases at J, with 10 bases between. This chain's CDR3 is CSVDRESYGYTF. CDR3 sequence (DNA): TGCAGCGTTGATCGGGAAAGTTATGGCTACACCTTC.

This chain joins TRBV25-1 and TRBJ2-5; D is perhaps TRBD2 (6 bases). Looked up from germline, CDR1 is MGHDK and CDR2 is SYGVNS. Trimming stripped 6 bases from V and 0 bases from J, with 14 bases between. The CDR3 loop spans 15 amino acids. CDR3 in DNA: TGTGCCAGCAGCGGGCGGGACTGGTACCAAGAGACCCAGTACTTC. Translation: CASSGRDWYQETQYF.

The chain employs TRBV7-2 and TRBJ1-1, with a weak D call TRBD1 (5 bases). CDR1 is SGHTA, CDR2 FQGNSA, per germline. The ends were cut back, 5 bases at V and 8 bases at J, with 15 bases in the middle. The CDR3 sequence is 13 residues long. The CDR3 loop is CASSSRRDLEAFF. CDR3 DNA sequence: TGTGCCAGCAGCAGCCGCAGGGATCTGGAAGCTTTCTTT.

This chain joins TRBV11-2 and TRBJ1-1, with D tentatively TRBD1 (5 bases). V lost 6 bases to trimming and J lost 0 bases, with 14 bases between them. Germline-derived CDR1 and CDR2 are SGHAT and FQNNGV. The CDR3 is made up of 15 amino acids. The CDR3 is CASRSVQDMNTEAFF. The CDR3 DNA reads as TGTGCCAGCAGGTCTGTCCAGGACATGAACACTGAAGCTTTCTTT.

J is TRBJ2-7 and V is TRBV5-4; 13 bases match TRBD2. CDR3 size: 15 residues. The V and J ends lost 5 bases and 7 bases, in that order; junction bases with no gene match: 9. CDR1 and CDR2 (germline): SGHNT, YYREEE (reference sequence). The CDR3 DNA reads TGTGCCAGCAGTTCACTAGCGGGAGGGCCTGGGGAGCAGTACTTC. Translation: CASSSLAGGPGEQYF.

The gene calls are TRBV9 and TRBJ1-2, with D unclear. CDR1 and CDR2 (germline): SGDLS, YYNGEE. V shed 1 base and J shed 5 bases, with 6 bases lying between them. The CDR3 spans 12 residues. CDR3 protein: CASSVNSYGYTF. The DNA for the CDR3 is TGTGCCAGCAGCGTAAACAGTTATGGCTACACCTTC. The whole variable domain, remainder taken from reference TRBV9 and TRBJ1-2, is DSGVTQTPKHLITATGQRVTLRCSPRSGDLSVYWYQQSLDQGLQFLIQYYNGEERAKGNILERFSAQQFPDLHSELNLSSLELGDSALYFCASSVNSYGYTFGSGTRLTVV.

The chain carries TRBV28 and TRBJ2-1, with 9 bases identical to TRBD1. This CDR3 comprises 19 residues. Trimming took 5 bases from V and 0 from J; bases not matched to a gene: 14. CDR1 is MDHEN and CDR2 is SYDVKM in the germline V gene. The CDR3 DNA follows: TGTGCCAGCAGTCCCCCGGGACAGGGATCCTTTGGCTCCTACAATGAGCAGTTCTTC. It yields the protein CASSPPGQGSFGSYNEQFF.

V is TRBV28 and J is TRBJ1-5; a weak D match, TRBD1 (5 bases). The CDR3 sequence is 16 residues long. Germline values: CDR1 MDHEN, CDR2 SYDVKM. Between the trimmed V and J ends, which lost 0 bases and 0 bases, there was a span of 9 bases. DNA of the CDR3: TGTGCCAGCAGTTTATGGAGACAGCCTAGCAATCAGCCCCAGCATTTT. This encodes CASSLWRQPSNQPQHF.

The CDR3 spells CASSARVGTEAFF. The CDR3 DNA sequence: TGTGCCAGCAGCGCGCGGGTTGGCACTGAAGCTTTCTTT. This sequence joins TRBV6-5 and TRBJ1-1; D gene uncertain. V dropped 6 bases and J dropped 4 bases, with 12 bases sitting between them. The CDR3 covers 13 residues. Germline lookup yields CDR1 MNHEY and CDR2 SVGAGI.

The chain carries TRBV3-1 (or the pseudogene TRBV3-2) and TRBJ1-1; unclear D gene. The CDR3 extends over 14 amino acids. CDR1 and CDR2 (germline): LGHDT, YNNKEL (reference sequence). Trimming stripped 1 base from V and 0 bases from J, with 6 bases between. Here the CDR3 reads CASSQVSVNTEAFF. CDR3 DNA sequence: TGTGCCAGCAGCCAAGTATCTGTGAACACTGAAGCTTTCTTT.

V gene TRBV27 combines with J gene TRBJ1-5, with D possibly matching TRBD1 (5 bases). The germline V gene encodes CDR1 MNHEY and CDR2 SMNVEV (reference sequence). The V end was cut by 4 bases, the J end by 6 bases, with 10 bases between. The CDR3 totals 13 residues. CDR3 residues: CASSSWGGQPQHF. Here the CDR3 DNA reads TGTGCCAGCAGTTCCTGGGGGGGTCAGCCCCAGCATTTT.

The rearrangement uses TRBV6-5 and TRBJ1-6; TRBD1 aligns across 8 bases. With 8 bases clipped from V and 6 bases from J, the junction kept 9 bases outside the gene matches. The CDR3 is 15 residues long. Per the germline V gene, CDR1 is MNHEY and CDR2 is SVGAGI. DNA of the CDR3: TGTGCCAGCTGTCAGGGGGCGCTCGGTAATTCACCCCTCCACTTT. Its translation: CASCQGALGNSPLHF.

The chain has TRBV4-2 and TRBJ2-3, with 16 bases aligning to TRBD2. The V gene end was trimmed by 4 bases and the J gene end by 3 bases; junction bases not matched to a gene: 4. This CDR3 spans 17 amino acids. Germline assignment: CDR1 LGHNA and CDR2 YNFKEQ. CDR3 sequence reads: CASSPGLAGGWTDTQYF. CDR3 bases: TGTGCCAGCAGCCCGGGACTAGCGGGAGGGTGGACAGATACGCAGTATTTT.

The chain uses TRBV5-1 and TRBJ2-1; 11 bases fit TRBD2. The V gene end was trimmed by 4 bases and the J gene end by 6 bases; junction bases not matched to a gene: 6. Germline loops: CDR1 SGHRS, CDR2 YFSETQ. The CDR3 sequence is 15 residues long. In DNA form, the CDR3 reads TGCGCCAGCAGCCCTCGTAGCGGGAGGGGCAATGAGCAGTTCTTC. Translating gives CASSPRSGRGNEQFF.

This clone has just one count. This rearrangement joins TRBV27 to TRBJ1-2, with unresolved D. Trimming removed 6 bases at V and 7 bases at J, with 12 bases between. CDR1 is MNHEY, CDR2 SMNVEV, per germline (reference sequence). CDR3 length: 12 residues. CDR3 nucleotides: TGTGCCAGCAGAACCTACGGTATTGGCTACACCTTC. This sequence encodes CASRTYGIGYTF.

The rearrangement joins TRBV5-1 to TRBJ2-5; 7 bases map to TRBD1. This CDR3 is built from 16 residues. Germline V CDR1 and CDR2: SGHRS, YFSETQ. With V trimmed by 3 bases and J by 5 bases, 13 bases remained unmatched. In nucleotides, the CDR3 is TGCGCCAGCAGCTGGGGACAGAGCCCCAGCGTGGAGACCCAGTACTTC. This gives the protein CASSWGQSPSVETQYF.

The V and J genes are TRBV5-1 and TRBJ2-1; 10 positions agree with TRBD2. With V trimmed by 7 bases and J by 3 bases, 19 bases remained unmatched. Germline V gives CDR1 SGHRS, CDR2 YFSETQ. This CDR3 is 19 amino acids long. CDR3 nucleotides: TGCGCCAGCGGAACGGGACAGTTTAGCGGGAGGACCGTCTACAATGAGCAGTTCTTC. This gives the protein CASGTGQFSGRTVYNEQFF.

This clone was seen only a few times. This chain links TRBV6-6 with TRBJ1-5; a possible D gene is TRBD1 (6 bases). Germline CDR1 is MNHNY and CDR2 is SVGAGI (reference sequence). The length of the CDR3 is 17 residues. Trimming removed 8 bases at V and 3 bases at J, with 23 bases between. CDR3 in amino acids: CASRPVTSGGPNQPQHF. Written as DNA, the CDR3 is TGTGCCAGCCGTCCCGTTACGTCGGGGGGCCCCAATCAGCCCCAGCATTTT.

The J gene is TRBJ1-2, the V gene TRBV27, with 7 bases fitting TRBD1. Germline V gene data show CDR1 as MNHEY and CDR2 as SMNVEV (reference sequence). This CDR3 contains 14 residues. V was pared by 5 bases and J by 7 bases, with 10 bases of the junction left unmatched. In DNA, the CDR3 is TGTGCCAGCAGTCAACAGGGGAATCCAGGTGGCTACACCTTC. It codes for CASSQQGNPGGYTF.

V is TRBV2 and J is TRBJ2-7; 8 bases map to TRBD2. Germline CDR1 reads SNHLY; CDR2 reads FYNNEI. Trimming at V came to 1 base and at J to 4 bases, leaving 3 bases not matched to a gene. CDR3 length: 14 residues. The CDR3 nucleotides read TGTGCCAGCAGTGAAGTAGCGGGAACGTACGAGCAGTACTTC. As protein: CASSEVAGTYEQYF.

The V gene is TRBV5-5, the J gene TRBJ1-2; 12 bases match TRBD1. The ends lost 3 bases at V and 8 bases at J; junction bases unmatched: 2. Germline V gene lookup returns CDR1 SGHKS and CDR2 YYEKEE (reference sequence). CDR3 size: 13 residues. Here the CDR3 reads CASSSGQGAGYTF. CDR3 coding DNA: TGTGCCAGCAGCTCGGGACAGGGGGCAGGCTACACCTTC.

This sequence joins TRBV27 and TRBJ1-5; maybe TRBD1 (5 bases). Trimming removed 6 bases at V and 5 bases at J, with 11 bases between. The CDR3 runs to 13 residues. Germline V lookup: CDR1 MNHEY, CDR2 SMNVEV (reference sequence). The CDR3 coding sequence is TGTGCCAGCAGGCGGACATTTGATCAGCCCCAGCATTTT. It yields the protein CASRRTFDQPQHF.

The V call is TRBV28, the J call TRBJ2-2, with a weak D call TRBD2 (5 bases). The CDR3 spans 15 residues. With 3 bases removed from V and 5 bases from J, the gap between germline ends came to 13 bases. The germline V gene encodes CDR1 MDHEN and CDR2 SYDVKM. The CDR3, as DNA: TGTGCCAGCAGTTTCAGAACTAGGAGAACCGGGGAGCTGTTTTTT. This encodes CASSFRTRRTGELFF.

The V and J genes are TRBV11-1 and TRBJ2-1, with a possible D match to TRBD2 (6 bases). Trimming took 4 bases from V and 3 from J, leaving 13 bases between them. The CDR3 extends over 15 amino acids. Looked up from germline, CDR1 is SGHAT and CDR2 is FQDESV (reference sequence). CDR3 protein: CASSSTGEGYNEQFF. In DNA, the CDR3 is TGTGCCAGCAGCTCTACGGGAGAAGGCTACAATGAGCAGTTCTTC.

This clone was recorded only once. V gene TRBV5-1 combines with J gene TRBJ1-1; 8 nucleotides align to TRBD1. This CDR3 spans 14 amino acids. Germline-derived CDR1 and CDR2 are SGHRS and YFSETQ. The junction had 2 bases not matched to a gene; V was cut back by 4 bases and J by 0 bases. The CDR3 region has the DNA TGCGCCAGCAGCCCGACAGGGGTGAACACTGAAGCTTTCTTT. Protein product: CASSPTGVNTEAFF.

The DNA for the CDR3 is TGTGCCAGCAGTTATTTCAAGACAGGGGGACGCACTGAAGCTTTCTTT. Residues: CASSYFKTGGRTEAFF. The gene calls are TRBV6-4 and TRBJ1-1; 9 bases are a match to TRBD1. The CDR3 is 16 amino acids. J gave up 4 bases and V 5 bases, and 11 bases lay outside the gene matches. Germline CDR1 MRHNA, CDR2 SNTAGT.